This TCR beta chain was sequenced in a study of synovial regulatory T cells in juvenile arthritis. CDR1 and CDR2 (germline): SGHDT, YYEEEE. This CDR3 is 15 amino acids long. The nucleotide record is missing. The assay was immunoSEQ multiplex PCR, and TCRdb's table has in-frame clones only and misses some. The sample's table shows around 10,000 clones. The receptor was isolated from a donor between 2 and 29 years old with juvenile idiopathic arthritis. The rearrangement uses TRBV5-6 and TRBJ2-7; TCRdb's D call, TRBD1, is unchecked because there is no DNA. What was sequenced was Treg cells from blood. Subset indicated: remaining (HLA-DR-negative) circulating blood Treg cells. The CDR3 loop is CASSSTGRKHIEQYF.